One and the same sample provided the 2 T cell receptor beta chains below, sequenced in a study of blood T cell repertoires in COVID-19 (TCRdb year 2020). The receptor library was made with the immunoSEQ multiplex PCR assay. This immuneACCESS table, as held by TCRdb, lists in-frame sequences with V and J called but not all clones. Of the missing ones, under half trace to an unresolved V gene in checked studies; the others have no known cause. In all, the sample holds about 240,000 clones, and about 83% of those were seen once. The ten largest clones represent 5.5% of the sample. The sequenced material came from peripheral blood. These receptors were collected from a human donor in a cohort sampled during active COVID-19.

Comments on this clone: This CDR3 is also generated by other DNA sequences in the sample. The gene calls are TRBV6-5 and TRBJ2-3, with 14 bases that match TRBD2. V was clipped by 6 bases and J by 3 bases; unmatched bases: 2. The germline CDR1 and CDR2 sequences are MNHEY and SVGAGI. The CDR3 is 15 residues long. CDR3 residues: CASRGLAGVTDTQYF. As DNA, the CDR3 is TGTGCCAGCAGGGGACTAGCGGGAGTTACAGATACGCAGTATTTT.

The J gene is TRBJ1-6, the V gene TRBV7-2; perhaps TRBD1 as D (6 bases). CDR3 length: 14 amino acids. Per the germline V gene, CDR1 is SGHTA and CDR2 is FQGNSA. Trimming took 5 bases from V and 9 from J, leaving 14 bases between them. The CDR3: CASSEYRVGSPLHF. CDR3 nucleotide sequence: TGTGCCAGCAGCGAATACAGGGTCGGTTCACCCCTCCACTTT.